This TCR beta chain was identified in a study of prognosis after radiotherapy for stage I lung cancer. About this clonotype itself: This probably arose from a read error, given a far larger clone one base away.

From genomic DNA, TCR beta CDR3 was amplified by two-round multiplex PCR. Amplification in first-round PCR relied on primers specific to each TRBV and TRBJ gene. TCRdb called the multiplex PCR reads again in MiXCR, with one record for every CDR3 protein. The sample contains under 20,000 distinct CDR3 sequences, 40% to 55% of which appear only once. The CDR3 consists of 12 residues. Germline V gene sequence: CDR1 MNHEY, CDR2 SVGAGI. The V and J ends lost 5 bases and 8 bases respectively, with 12 bases between them. This TCR derives from a donor aged 50 or older with non-small cell lung cancer. The sequenced sample was PBMCs, obtained before or after stereotactic body radiation therapy (not recorded which). The chain links TRBV6-5 to TRBJ1-2; D is uncertain. The CDR3 is CASSAYSGGYTF. CDR3 coding DNA: TGTGCCAGCAGTGCATACTCTGGCGGCTACACCTTC.